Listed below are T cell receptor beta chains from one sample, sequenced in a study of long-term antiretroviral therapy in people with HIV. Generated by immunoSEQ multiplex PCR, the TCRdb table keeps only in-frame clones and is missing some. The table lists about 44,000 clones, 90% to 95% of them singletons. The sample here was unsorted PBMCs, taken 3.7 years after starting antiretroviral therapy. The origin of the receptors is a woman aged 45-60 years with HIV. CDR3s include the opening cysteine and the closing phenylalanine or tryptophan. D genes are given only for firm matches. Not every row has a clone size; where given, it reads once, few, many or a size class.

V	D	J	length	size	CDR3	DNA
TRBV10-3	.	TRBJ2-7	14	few	CAISESRGSHEQYF	TGTGCCATCAGTGAGTCGCGAGGAAGCCACGAGCAGTACTTC
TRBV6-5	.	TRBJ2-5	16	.	CASSYSSQGLTETQYF	TGTGCCAGCAGTTACTCGTCCCAAGGGCTGACGGAGACCCAGTACTTC
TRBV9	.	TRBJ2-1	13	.	CASSVDGGHEQFF	TGTGCCAGCAGCGTAGATGGAGGGCATGAGCAGTTCTTC
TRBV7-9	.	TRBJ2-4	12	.	CASSLAKNIQYF	TGTGCCAGCAGCTTAGCCAAAAACATTCAGTACTTC
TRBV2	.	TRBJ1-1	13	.	CASSVTVNTEAFF	TGTGCCAGCAGCGTCACAGTGAACACTGAAGCTTTCTTT
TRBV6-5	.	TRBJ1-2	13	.	CASSYDSAYGYTF	TGTGCCAGCAGTTACGACAGTGCTTATGGCTACACCTTC
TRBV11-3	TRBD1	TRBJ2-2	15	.	CASSLGTGYTGELFF	TGTGCCAGCAGCTTAGGGACAGGGTACACCGGGGAGCTGTTTTTT
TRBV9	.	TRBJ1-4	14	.	CASSPRRSDEKLFF	TGTGCCAGCAGCCCCCGGAGGTCGGATGAAAAACTGTTTTTT
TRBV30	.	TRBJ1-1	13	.	CAWNQNLNTEAFF	TGTGCCTGGAATCAGAACTTGAACACTGAAGCTTTCTTT
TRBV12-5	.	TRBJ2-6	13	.	CASVRSGANVLTF	TGTGCTAGTGTCCGCTCTGGGGCCAACGTCCTGACTTTC
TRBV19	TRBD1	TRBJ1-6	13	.	CASSSGQASPLHF	TGTGCCAGTAGTTCCGGACAGGCGTCACCCCTCCACTTT
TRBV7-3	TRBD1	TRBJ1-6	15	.	CASSLGQGVNSPLHF	TGTGCCAGCAGCTTAGGACAGGGCGTAAATTCACCCCTCCACTTT
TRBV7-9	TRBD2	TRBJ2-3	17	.	CAGGRTSGGASTDTQYF	TGTGCCGGAGGCAGGACTAGCGGGGGGGCGAGCACAGATACGCAGTATTTT
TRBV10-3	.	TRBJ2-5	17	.	CAISDPRSGARVETQYF	TGTGCCATCAGTGACCCCCGGTCGGGCGCAAGGGTTGAGACCCAGTACTTC
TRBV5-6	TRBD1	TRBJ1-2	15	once	CASSAPGQGGYGYTF	TGTGCCAGCAGCGCCCCGGGACAGGGCGGGTATGGCTACACCTTC
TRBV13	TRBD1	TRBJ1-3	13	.	CASSRGRVNTIYF	TGTGCCAGCAGCAGGGGGCGGGTAAACACCATATATTTT
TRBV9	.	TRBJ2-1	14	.	CASSEGVGDNEQFF	TGTGCCAGCAGCGAGGGAGTCGGGGACAATGAGCAGTTCTTC
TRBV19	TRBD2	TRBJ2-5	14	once	CASSITGGQETQYF	TGTGCCAGTAGTATCACGGGGGGCCAAGAGACCCAGTACTTC
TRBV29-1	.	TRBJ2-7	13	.	CSVGGSESYEQYF	TGCAGCGTTGGAGGTTCAGAATCCTACGAGCAGTACTTC
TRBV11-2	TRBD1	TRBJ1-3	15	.	CASSSGQVSGNTIYF	TGTGCCAGCAGCTCAGGACAGGTCTCTGGAAACACCATATATTTT
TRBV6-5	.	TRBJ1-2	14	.	CASSYGSARDGYTF	TGTGCCAGCAGTTACGGGTCCGCCAGGGACGGCTACACCTTC
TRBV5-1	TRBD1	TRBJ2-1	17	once	CASSSPAGTGHSNEQFF	TGCGCCAGCAGCTCCCCAGCCGGGACAGGGCATTCGAATGAGCAGTTCTTC
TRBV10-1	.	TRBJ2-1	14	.	CASSGNRGGGEQFF	TGCGCCAGCAGTGGCAACCGTGGGGGAGGTGAGCAGTTCTTC
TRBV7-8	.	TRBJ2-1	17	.	CASSSPRTTEYPNEQFF	TGTGCCAGCAGCTCCCCCAGAACGACAGAGTACCCGAATGAGCAGTTCTTC
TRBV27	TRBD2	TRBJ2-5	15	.	CASSFASGGQETQYF	TGTGCCAGCAGTTTCGCTAGCGGGGGGCAAGAGACCCAGTACTTC
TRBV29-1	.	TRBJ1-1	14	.	CSVGWGVMNTEAFF	TGCAGCGTTGGTTGGGGAGTGATGAACACTGAAGCTTTCTTT
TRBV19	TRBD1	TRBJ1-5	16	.	CASSLRRTGINQPQHF	TGTGCCAGTAGTCTCCGCAGGACAGGGATCAATCAGCCCCAGCATTTT
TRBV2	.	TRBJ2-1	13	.	CASRANSYNEQFF	TGTGCCAGCAGGGCTAATTCCTACAATGAGCAGTTCTTC
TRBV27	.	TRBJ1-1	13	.	CASRPNHFTEAFF	TGTGCCAGCAGACCCAACCACTTCACTGAAGCTTTCTTT
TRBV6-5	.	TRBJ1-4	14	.	CASSYSGSNEKLFF	TGTGCCAGCAGTTACTCGGGCAGCAATGAAAAACTGTTTTTT
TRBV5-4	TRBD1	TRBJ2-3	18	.	CASSTGTGGPLSTDTQYF	TGTGCCAGCAGCACCGGGACAGGGGGCCCCTTAAGCACAGATACGCAGTATTTT
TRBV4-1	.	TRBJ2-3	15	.	CASSQEGGGSDTQYF	TGCGCCAGCAGCCAAGAGGGAGGAGGGTCAGATACGCAGTATTTT
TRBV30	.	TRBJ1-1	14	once	CAWNGFGDNTEAFF	TGTGCCTGGAATGGCTTCGGGGACAACACTGAAGCTTTCTTT
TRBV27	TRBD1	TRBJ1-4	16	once	CASSLSGDRINEKLFF	TGTGCCAGCAGTTTATCGGGGGACAGGATTAATGAAAAACTGTTTTTT
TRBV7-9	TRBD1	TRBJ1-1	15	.	CASSRTGLGVTEAFF	TGTGCCAGCAGCAGGACAGGGTTAGGGGTGACTGAAGCTTTCTTT
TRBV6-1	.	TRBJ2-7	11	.	CASIRSYEQYF	TGTGCCAGCATAAGATCCTACGAGCAGTACTTC
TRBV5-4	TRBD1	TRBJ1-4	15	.	CASSAPGGAEEKLFF	TGTGCCAGCAGCGCGCCAGGGGGCGCAGAGGAAAAACTGTTTTTT
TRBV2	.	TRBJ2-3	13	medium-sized	CASQWTSTDTQYF	TGTGCCAGCCAGTGGACTAGCACAGATACGCAGTATTTT
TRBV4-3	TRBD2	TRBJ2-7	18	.	CASSQELAGGTSSYEQYF	TGCGCCAGCAGCCAAGAACTAGCGGGGGGCACCTCCTCCTACGAGCAGTACTTC
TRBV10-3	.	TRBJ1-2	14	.	CAISESIENYGYTF	TGTGCCATCAGTGAGTCAATCGAGAACTATGGCTACACCTTC
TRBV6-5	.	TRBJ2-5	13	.	CASSKGGFGTQYF	TGTGCCAGCAGTAAGGGGGGCTTCGGGACCCAGTACTTC
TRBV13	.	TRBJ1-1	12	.	CASHLGGTEAFF	TGTGCCAGCCATTTAGGGGGGACTGAAGCTTTCTTT
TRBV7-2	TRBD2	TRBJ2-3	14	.	CASSSSGGTDTQYF	TGTGCCAGCAGCTCTAGCGGGGGCACAGATACGCAGTATTTT
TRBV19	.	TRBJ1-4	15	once	CASSTGTVYNEKLFF	TGTGCCAGTAGTACCGGGACCGTCTACAATGAAAAACTGTTTTTT
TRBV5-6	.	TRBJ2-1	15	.	CASSLELLPYNEQFF	TGTGCCAGCAGCTTGGAGCTGCTACCCTACAATGAGCAGTTCTTC
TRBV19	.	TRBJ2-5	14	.	CASSINTAQETQYF	TGTGCCAGTAGTATCAATACAGCCCAAGAGACCCAGTACTTC